Below are 14 T cell receptor beta chains sequenced from a single sample in a study of blood T cell repertoires in COVID-19. Sequenced by immunoSEQ multiplex PCR; TCRdb stores in-frame clones only, minus some. The sample consists of 190,000 or so clones, roughly four fifths of them appearing once. The sequenced sample was PBMCs or T cells enriched from blood (not recorded which). The receptors derive from a man aged 35 to 55 who had recovered from COVID-19.

This chain links TRBV14 with TRBJ2-7, with 9 bases identical to TRBD2. The V and J ends lost 2 bases and 3 bases, in that order; junction bases with no gene match: 5. Germline V gene sequence: CDR1 SGHDN, CDR2 FVKESK. The CDR3 extends over 15 amino acids. The CDR3 DNA is TGTGCCAGCAGCCAACCTCTAGCGGGGTACTACGAGCAGTACTTC. Translating it yields CASSQPLAGYYEQYF. Variable domain in full (rest from reference TRBV14 and TRBJ2-7): EAGVTQFPSHSVIEKGQTVTLRCDPISGHDNLYWYRRVMGKEIKFLLHFVKESKQDESGMPNNRFLAERTGGTYSTLKVQPAELEDSGVYFCASSQPLAGYYEQYFGPGTRLTVT.

The chain joins TRBV7-9 to TRBJ1-6; D is uncertain. This CDR3 region has 16 residues. Trimming removed 4 bases at V and 10 bases at J, with 20 bases between. Germline CDR1 reads SEHNR; CDR2 reads FQNEAQ (reference sequence). Written as DNA, the CDR3 is TGTGCCAGCAGCTCCGTGCAGCGGCACCCTGGGTCACCCCTCCACTTT. Translation: CASSSVQRHPGSPLHF.

CDR3 amino acids: CASSDRDRGKETQYF. CDR3 DNA: TGTGCCAGCAGCGACCGGGACAGGGGTAAAGAGACCCAGTACTTC. The genes are TRBV9 and TRBJ2-5; 10 positions match TRBD1. Trimming removed 3 bases from V and 3 bases from J; junction bases left unmatched: 5. This CDR3 spans 15 amino acids. Germline values: CDR1 SGDLS, CDR2 YYNGEE.

The J gene is TRBJ2-2, the V gene TRBV24-1, with 11 bases identical to TRBD1. J gave up 3 bases and V 4 bases, and 3 bases lay outside the gene matches. The CDR3 loop spans 16 amino acids. Germline values: CDR1 KGHDR, CDR2 SFDVKD. The CDR3, as DNA: TGTGCCACCAGTGAGCCGGGACAGGGGGACACCGGGGAGCTGTTTTTT. This codes for CATSEPGQGDTGELFF.

The chain has TRBV2 and TRBJ2-7; possibly TRBD1 for D (7 bases). This CDR3 is built from 18 residues. The germline V gene has CDR1 SNHLY and CDR2 FYNNEI. V lost 2 bases to trimming and J lost 4 bases, with 24 bases between them. CDR3 sequence (DNA): TGTGCCAGCAGTGAACTTGGAGGGGGCGGAATTCTGGTTTACGAGCAGTACGTC. Residues: CASSELGGGGILVYEQYV.

The J gene is TRBJ1-1, the V gene TRBV5-1, with 7 bases that match TRBD1. Unmatched junction bases numbered 11, after V lost 5 bases and J lost 4 bases. Germline V lookup: CDR1 SGHRS, CDR2 YFSETQ. The CDR3 loop spans 15 amino acids. Written as DNA, the CDR3 is TGCGCCAGCAGGGTGCAGGGGGGTGGAGGCACTGAAGCTTTCTTT. It is translated as CASRVQGGGGTEAFF.

V gene TRBV6-2 or TRBV6-3 combines with J gene TRBJ2-3; weak D call: TRBD2 (5 bases). The CDR3 runs 18 residues. Germline V gives CDR1 MNHEY, CDR2 SVGEGT. V dropped 2 bases and J dropped 6 bases, with 24 bases sitting between them. CDR3 DNA sequence: TGTGCCAGCAGTTACCCCTTCGGAGGAATTCAAATGGAGGATACGCAGTATTTT. Translated: CASSYPFGGIQMEDTQYF.

The rearrangement links TRBV27 to TRBJ2-3, with 13 bases that match TRBD2. The CDR3 has 17 amino acids. Germline loops: CDR1 MNHEY, CDR2 SMNVEV (reference sequence). The trim removed 6 bases at V and 4 bases at J, leaving 10 bases unmatched. The CDR3 coding sequence is TGTGCCAGCAGCAGGACTAGCGGGAGTTTCTTGTCAGATACGCAGTATTTT. Translation: CASSRTSGSFLSDTQYF.

The rearrangement uses TRBV3-1 (or the pseudogene TRBV3-2) and TRBJ2-1; 7 bases match TRBD2. CDR1 is LGHDT and CDR2 is YNNKEL in the germline V gene (reference sequence). CDR3 length: 13 amino acids. After removal of 4 bases from V and 12 bases from J, the junction contained 9 bases not matched to a gene. This CDR3 is CASSLATWEGQFF. For the CDR3, the DNA is TGTGCCAGCAGCCTAGCTACGTGGGAGGGGCAGTTCTTC.

The V gene is TRBV30, the J gene TRBJ2-5, with a tentative D call TRBD1 (6 bases). The V end was cut by 4 bases, the J end by 5 bases, with 14 bases between. Germline values: CDR1 GTSNPN, CDR2 SVGIG (reference sequence). This CDR3 spans 13 amino acids. Here the CDR3 DNA reads TGTGCCTGGACCCCCGGGACACAGGAGACCCAGTACTTC. Its protein product is CAWTPGTQETQYF.

The chain carries TRBV6-5 and TRBJ1-2, with D maybe TRBD1 (6 bases). This CDR3 is 14 amino acids long. The V end lost 0 bases, the J end lost 3 bases, and 8 bases lay between the germline ends. The germline V gene encodes CDR1 MNHEY and CDR2 SVGAGI. CDR3 coding DNA: TGTGCCAGCAGTTACTCGGACAGTCACTATGGCTACACCTTC. Protein sequence: CASSYSDSHYGYTF.

The J gene is TRBJ2-1, the V gene TRBV3-1 (or the pseudogene TRBV3-2); 10 bases match TRBD2. V dropped 4 bases and J dropped 7; count of bases not matched to a gene: 10. Germline values: CDR1 LGHDT, CDR2 YNNKEL (reference sequence). The CDR3 totals 16 residues. CDR3 amino acids: CASSLLAGTGPNEQFF. In DNA form, the CDR3 reads TGTGCCAGCAGCCTACTAGCGGGAACCGGCCCGAATGAGCAGTTCTTC.

The genes are TRBV7-9 and TRBJ2-7; TRBD1 agrees at 7 bases. Germline V gives CDR1 SEHNR, CDR2 FQNEAQ (reference sequence). After removal of 6 bases from V and 0 bases from J, the junction contained 2 bases not matched to a gene. The CDR3 length is 13 residues. CDR3 nucleotides: TGTGCCAGCAGGGGACAGCCCTCCTACGAGCAGTACTTC. Translated, it gives CASRGQPSYEQYF.

The J gene is TRBJ1-1, the V gene TRBV10-3; 8 bases align to TRBD1. The CDR3 has 14 residues. The J segment lost 1 base and the V segment lost 3 bases, leaving 1 base of the junction unmatched. Germline assignment: CDR1 ENHRY and CDR2 SYGVKD. The CDR3 spells CAISDQGANTEAFF. The DNA for the CDR3 is TGTGCCATCAGTGATCAGGGGGCGAACACTGAAGCTTTCTTT.